These 16 T cell receptor beta chains were all obtained from the same sample, sequenced in a study of blood T cells in healthy people across ages. A second PCR of about 7 to 12 cycles used a sample-barcoded 5' primer and a J-beta primer mix. TCRdb processed the 5' RACE reads anew with MiXCR; each CDR3 protein has one entry. The repertoire has about 730,000 distinct CDR3 sequences, roughly 47% of them found once; the top ten carry around a fifth. The source material was blood. The source is a woman aged 60-70 years in good health.

This chain links TRBV29-1 with TRBJ2-5; 9 bases align to TRBD1. The J call is in doubt because the DNA end fits TRBJ2-7 better. The CDR3 is 13 residues long. Germline CDR1 and CDR2: SQVTM and ANQGSEA. The CDR3 loop is CSVLDTGGHEQYF. In DNA form, the CDR3 reads TGCAGCGTTCTAGATACAGGGGGCCACGAGCAGTACTTC.

V is TRBV4-2 and J is TRBJ1-5, with 9 bases identical to TRBD1. Germline trimming cut 1 base from V and 0 bases from J; bases unmatched to any gene: 13. The CDR3 has 20 amino acids. The germline CDR1 and CDR2 sequences are LGHNA and YNFKEQ. The CDR3 nucleotides are TGTGCCAGCAGCCAAGCTGCCCGGGACAGGGTCCCTTATAGCAATCAGCCCCAGCATTTT. As protein: CASSQAARDRVPYSNQPQHF.

The genes are TRBV7-2 and TRBJ1-2; TRBD1 matches at 7 bases. The CDR3 loop spans 18 amino acids. The germline CDR1 and CDR2 sequences are SGHTA and FQGNSA. Germline trimming cut 5 bases from V and 4 bases from J; bases unmatched to any gene: 19. The CDR3 sequence is CASSTSVEGGRSLYGYTF. The CDR3 DNA reads as TGTGCCAGCAGCACGTCAGTCGAAGGGGGCCGAAGCCTCTATGGCTACACCTTC.

The chain combines TRBV7-9 with TRBJ1-2; 11 nucleotides line up with TRBD1. After removal of 4 bases from V and 0 bases from J, the junction contained 4 bases not matched to a gene. Germline assignment: CDR1 SEHNR and CDR2 FQNEAQ (reference sequence). The CDR3 length is 16 residues. In nucleotides, the CDR3 is TGTGCCAGCAGCTACGGGACAGGGGGGGCTAACTATGGCTACACCTTC. This encodes CASSYGTGGANYGYTF.

The V gene is TRBV3-1, the J gene TRBJ1-2; 9 bases map to TRBD1. CDR3 length: 16 amino acids. Trimming took 4 bases from V and 2 from J; bases not matched to a gene: 8. Per germline, CDR1 LGHDT and CDR2 YNNKEL (reference sequence). Here the CDR3 reads CASSLRRDRENYGYTF. The CDR3 region has the DNA TGTGCCAGCAGCCTCCGACGGGACAGGGAGAACTATGGCTACACCTTC.

J is TRBJ2-7 and V is TRBV7-9; D remains ambiguous. CDR1 and CDR2 from the germline V gene are SEHNR and FQNEAQ (reference sequence). The CDR3 loop spans 16 amino acids. The germline V and J ends were trimmed by 2 bases and 6 bases, with 20 bases remaining between them. CDR3 sequence: CASSLNQPGEWVEQYF. Written as DNA, the CDR3 is TGTGCCAGCAGCTTAAATCAACCTGGGGAATGGGTCGAGCAGTACTTC.

This clonotype was recorded a few times. The chain has TRBV5-4 and TRBJ2-1; the match to TRBD1 covers 7 bases. The trim removed 1 base at V and 6 bases at J, leaving 10 bases unmatched. Germline assignment: CDR1 SGHNT and CDR2 YYREEE (reference sequence). There are 16 residues in the CDR3. The CDR3 loop is CASSLSAGGATNEQFF. In DNA, the CDR3 is TGTGCCAGCAGCTTGTCTGCAGGGGGAGCCACCAATGAGCAGTTCTTC. The complete variable domain, with remaining parts taken from reference TRBV5-4 and TRBJ2-1, reads ETGVTQSPTHLIKTRGQQVTLRCSSQSGHNTVSWYQQALGQGPQFIFQYYREEENGRGNFPPRFSGLQFPNYSSELNVNALELDDSALYLCASSLSAGGATNEQFFGPGTRLTVL.

This clonotype was counted at least ten times. This rearrangement joins TRBV29-1 to TRBJ2-4; TRBD1 matches 9 bases. V was pared by 4 bases and J by 3 bases, with 7 bases of the junction left unmatched. CDR1 is SQVTM and CDR2 is ANQGSEA in the germline V gene. CDR3 size: 15 residues. CDR3 DNA: TGCAGCGTTGGGGGACAGGGTAATTTCAAAAACATTCAGTACTTC. Residues: CSVGGQGNFKNIQYF.

The J gene is TRBJ2-3, the V gene TRBV7-2; TRBD2 matches at 14 bases. Germline values: CDR1 SGHTA, CDR2 FQGNSA. Losses at the gene ends were 5 bases for V and 4 bases for J; bases not matched to a gene: 5. The CDR3 has 16 amino acids. For the CDR3, the DNA is TGTGCCAGCAGCACTGGGACTAGCGGGAGTGCAGATACGCAGTATTTT. Protein: CASSTGTSGSADTQYF.

The J gene is TRBJ2-1, the V gene TRBV11-1; TRBD1 matches at 8 bases. Germline CDR1 and CDR2: SGHAT and FQDESV (reference sequence). The CDR3 extends over 16 amino acids. V shed 5 bases, J shed 2 bases, and the junction held 8 bases outside the gene matches. This CDR3 is CASSRDRSNAYNEQFF. As DNA, the CDR3 is TGTGCCAGCAGCCGGGACAGGTCTAACGCCTACAATGAGCAGTTCTTC. Full variable domain (remainder filled in from reference TRBV11-1 and TRBJ2-1): EAEVAQSPRYKITEKSQAVAFWCDPISGHATLYWYRQILGQGPELLVQFQDESVVDDSQLPKDRFSAERLKGVDSTLKIQPAELGDSAMYLCASSRDRSNAYNEQFFGPGTRLTVL.

This clonotype was recorded many times. The J gene is TRBJ2-3, the V gene TRBV10-1; unclear D gene. The CDR3 contains 12 residues. Trimming removed 3 bases from V and 3 bases from J, with 4 bases in between. CDR1 WNHNN and CDR2 SYGVQD come from the germline V gene (reference sequence). CDR3 amino acids: CASSDPTDTQYF. CDR3 coding DNA: TGCGCCAGCAGTGATCCGACAGATACGCAGTATTTT.

The CDR3 sequence is CSAFGTSGSLAKNIQYF. In nucleotides, the CDR3 is TGCAGTGCCTTCGGGACTAGCGGTTCGTTAGCCAAAAACATTCAGTACTTC. The chain couples TRBV20-1 to TRBJ2-4; TRBD2 aligns across 11 bases. V shed 6 bases and J 0 bases; nucleotides not matched to a gene: 10. The CDR3 has 17 residues. The germline CDR1 and CDR2 sequences are DFQATT and SNEGSKA (reference sequence).

With respect to this clonotype: The junction and the germline gene differ at one end; a read error may be behind it. V gene TRBV5-1 combines with J gene TRBJ2-5; 9 positions match TRBD1. Germline CDR1 SGHRS, CDR2 YFSETQ. This CDR3 has 16 residues. CDR3 nucleotides: TGCGCCAGCGGCTTCGAACCGGGACAGGGAGGGGAGACCCAGTACTTC. Protein product: CASGFEPGQGGETQYF.

This rearrangement joins TRBV29-1 to TRBJ2-3, with a tentative D call TRBD1 (5 bases). The length of the CDR3 is 14 residues. Germline assignment: CDR1 SQVTM and CDR2 ANQGSEA. The ends were cut back, 7 bases at V and 0 bases at J, with 14 bases in the middle. DNA for the CDR3: TGCAGCGCCAGGGCCGACCCGAGCACAGATACGCAGTATTTT. Amino acids: CSARADPSTDTQYF.

This clonotype was detected many times. The chain uses TRBV10-3 and TRBJ2-5; 9 bases are shared with TRBD2. V dropped 0 bases and J dropped 5; count of bases not matched to a gene: 7. Germline V gene lookup returns CDR1 ENHRY and CDR2 SYGVKD. This CDR3 is built from 16 residues. CDR3 DNA: TGTGCCATCAGTGAGTCGGCAGTGGCGGGAGGGGAGACCCAGTACTTC. Amino acids: CAISESAVAGGETQYF.

The chain couples TRBV4-3 to TRBJ2-5; 9 bases line up with TRBD1. Germline CDR1 LGHNA, CDR2 YSLEER. Germline trimming cut 0 bases from V and 3 bases from J; bases unmatched to any gene: 5. The length of the CDR3 is 16 residues. The CDR3: CASSQDLTGGEETQYF. The CDR3, as DNA: TGCGCCAGCAGCCAAGATTTAACAGGGGGCGAAGAGACCCAGTACTTC.